This TCR beta chain was recovered during a study of cytomegalovirus exposure and HLA in healthy donors. The study, taken as a whole, reports: As a later analysis revealed, most CMV-associated TCR beta chains appeared HLA-restricted. An ancestry cluster, one associated with Asian ancestry, reportedly showed fewer N-insertions than the 666-donor mean in a later analysis.

About this clone itself: Its cognate antigen is unknown.

Both 60 Vbeta primers and 13 Jbeta primers went into the PCR. Clones were read by immunoSEQ multiplex PCR, and TCRdb kept only the in-frame ones, dropping some. This sample has 160,000 or so clones, with 60% to 80% found just once. Trimming stripped 1 base from V and 4 bases from J, with 5 bases between. The CDR3 sequence is 13 residues long. In germline, CDR1 is LNHDA, CDR2 SQIVND (reference sequence). This clonotype originated in a man in his forties or fifties in good health and CMV-seropositive. The chain recombines TRBV19 with TRBJ2-1, with unresolved D. Specimen: PBMCs. CDR3 DNA: TGTGCCAGTAGTATAGGTATATACAATGAGCAGTTCTTC. Amino acid sequence: CASSIGIYNEQFF.